Listed below are T cell receptor beta chains from one sample, sequenced in a study of graft-versus-host responses after intestinal transplantation. The protocol was immunoSEQ multiplex PCR, while the TCRdb copy is restricted to in-frame clones and leaves out a portion. This sample carries some 97,000 clones, about 90% of them seen once, and the ten largest clones take roughly 0.95%. Their target antigens are unknown. The material sequenced was unstimulated CD4+ T cells sorted from spleen or lymph node cells, taken before transplant. These receptors were obtained from a human donor who was the organ donor for an intestinal transplant. Each CDR3 is given with its conserved first and last residue. The D gene is left open where the match is weak. For some rows the clone size is stated as once, few or many, or as a class when expanded; others skip it.

j_call d_call clone_size v_call cdr3_nt cdr3_aa
TRBJ2-3 TRBD2 NA TRBV5-4 TGTGCCAGCAGCTTAGGACTAGAAAAAACAGATACGCAGTATTTT CASSLGLEKTDTQYF
TRBJ1-2 NA few TRBV18 TGTGCCAGCTCACCCACCGGAGTCAATGGCTACACCTTC CASSPTGVNGYTF
TRBJ2-5 NA NA TRBV6-1 TGTGCCAGCAGTGCAGCAAGCGGGCCTCAAGAGACCCAGTACTTC CASSAASGPQETQYF
TRBJ2-3 NA NA TRBV7-9 TGTGCCAGCACCCTGGGTCAACCTAGCACAGATACGCAGTATTTT CASTLGQPSTDTQYF
TRBJ1-6 TRBD1 NA TRBV27 TGTGCCAGCAGGGGGGACAGGACGTCACCCCTCCACTTT CASRGDRTSPLHF
TRBJ1-1 TRBD1 NA TRBV6-1 TGTGCCAGCAGTATGGACAGGGTCGGGAACACTGAAGCTTTCTTT CASSMDRVGNTEAFF
TRBJ1-4 TRBD1 NA TRBV5-6 TGTGCCAGCAGCCTATTCAACCGACAGGGTAGGGAAAAACTGTTTTTT CASSLFNRQGREKLFF
TRBJ2-7 NA NA TRBV7-9 TGTGCCAGCAGCTTAGGGGTGGACACCGAGGAGCTCTACGAGCAGTACTTC CASSLGVDTEELYEQYF
TRBJ2-2 TRBD2 NA TRBV2 TGTGCCAGCAGTGGGGGACTAGCGGGGGGAAACACCGGGGAGCTGTTTTTT CASSGGLAGGNTGELFF
TRBJ1-6 NA once TRBV6-1 TGTGCCAGCAGTGACCGTATCAGCTCCTATAATTCACCCCTCCACTTT CASSDRISSYNSPLHF
TRBJ1-5 NA NA TRBV6-6 TGTGCCAGCAGTTCCACAGGGAGAGATCAGCCCCAGCATTTT CASSSTGRDQPQHF
TRBJ1-5 NA NA TRBV6-5 TGTGCCAGCAGTGCCACAGGAGATAATCAGCCCCAGCATTTT CASSATGDNQPQHF
TRBJ2-3 TRBD1 NA TRBV5-1 TGCGCCAGCAGTTTCCCAGGGGGCAGCGCAGATACGCAGTATTTT CASSFPGGSADTQYF
TRBJ2-4 NA NA TRBV4-2 TGTGCCAGCAGCCAAGAAATGGGCCTAGCTAACATTCAGTACTTC CASSQEMGLANIQYF
TRBJ2-3 TRBD1 once TRBV2 TGTGCCAGCAGGGCCAGGGACAGGGCTAGCACAGATACGCAGTATTTT CASRARDRASTDTQYF
TRBJ2-2 TRBD2 NA TRBV19 TGTGCCAGTAGTAATTGGGGAGGGGCCCCAGTGCTGTTTTTT CASSNWGGAPVLFF
TRBJ1-6 NA NA TRBV6-1 TGTGCCAGCAGTGCCTCGACAGGAGCCTATAATTCACCCCTCCACTTT CASSASTGAYNSPLHF
TRBJ1-1 NA few TRBV18 TGTGCCAGCTCACCAGGCACCGTTGAAGCTTTCTTT CASSPGTVEAFF
TRBJ2-2 NA NA TRBV19 TGTGCCAGTAGTTTTTTCCTACGGGGAACCACCGGGGAGCTGTTTTTT CASSFFLRGTTGELFF
TRBJ1-1 TRBD1 NA TRBV7-6 TGTGCCAGCAGCTTATCCGTAACCCGAGGACAGGTTAACACTGAAGCTTTCTTT CASSLSVTRGQVNTEAFF
TRBJ1-6 NA NA TRBV6-5 TGTGCCAGCAGTTACTCTTGGGGAAATTCACCCCTCCACTTT CASSYSWGNSPLHF
TRBJ2-6 TRBD1 NA TRBV30 TGTGCCTGGGACCAGCTTAATGGACAGGGTTTTGGTGGGGCCAACGTCCTGACTTTC CAWDQLNGQGFGGANVLTF
TRBJ1-2 NA NA TRBV20-1 TGCAGTGCGCTTGACTACACCTTC CSALDYTF
TRBJ2-7 NA NA TRBV11-2 TGTGCCAGCAGCTCCCCTCCGAGATACGAGCAGTACTTC CASSSPPRYEQYF
TRBJ1-3 NA few TRBV18 TGTGCCAGCCATACCCAGGGCCGCTCTGGAAACACCATATATTTT CASHTQGRSGNTIYF
TRBJ2-2 NA NA TRBV11-2 TGTGCCAGCAGGGGCAAGATTAGAGAGAGGAACACCGGGGAGCTGTTTTTT CASRGKIRERNTGELFF
TRBJ2-1 NA NA TRBV11-2 TGTGCCAGCAGCGACACAGGGCCACAGTTCTTC CASSDTGPQFF
TRBJ1-2 NA NA TRBV2 TGTGCCAGCAGTGATAGGGGGGCCACCTATGGCTACACCTTC CASSDRGATYGYTF
TRBJ1-2 TRBD1 NA TRBV7-2 TGTGCCAGCAACCAGGCGACAGGGAACTATGGCTACACCTTC CASNQATGNYGYTF
TRBJ1-1 NA NA TRBV19 TGTGCCAGTAGTATGTCCACCGTTAACACTGAAGCTTTCTTT CASSMSTVNTEAFF
TRBJ2-1 NA NA TRBV4-1 TGCGCCAGCAGCCAAGAGTTGGGCGGGGACCGGTTGGGTGAGCAGTTCTTC CASSQELGGDRLGEQFF
TRBJ2-3 NA NA TRBV19 TGTGCCAGTAGTCCCCCAAACAAGGCCACAGATACGCAGTATTTT CASSPPNKATDTQYF
TRBJ2-6 NA NA TRBV30 TGTGCCTGGAGTGTGTTGAATAGCTACTCTGGGGCCAACGTCCTGACTTTC CAWSVLNSYSGANVLTF
TRBJ1-2 NA few TRBV25-1 TGTGCCAGCAGTGGACGGGAGAATGGCTACACCTTC CASSGRENGYTF
TRBJ1-3 NA NA TRBV5-1 TGCGCCAGTCGGAGGACGGGCGACTCTGGAAACACCATATATTTT CASRRTGDSGNTIYF
TRBJ1-2 TRBD1 NA TRBV5-8 TGTGCCAGCAGCTCGTACTCCGGGACAGGGGCCTATGGCTACACCTTC CASSSYSGTGAYGYTF
TRBJ1-5 NA NA TRBV28 TGTGCCAGCAGTTTATCCCGGGGTGGCAATCAGCCCCAGCATTTT CASSLSRGGNQPQHF
TRBJ1-6 NA once TRBV19 TGTGCCAGTGGTGATCTCCGTAATTCACCCCTCCACTTT CASGDLRNSPLHF
TRBJ2-5 NA NA TRBV20-1 TGCAGTGCTAGGTCCCAAGAGACCCAGTACTTC CSARSQETQYF
TRBJ2-7 NA NA TRBV7-8 TGTGCCAGCAGCATTAATGACGGAGCCTACGAGCAGTACTTC CASSINDGAYEQYF